The 5 T cell receptor beta chains listed next were all sequenced from one sample in a study of blood T cell repertoires in COVID-19 (dated by TCRdb to about 2020). Library method: the immunoSEQ multiplex PCR assay. The source is immuneACCESS, and TCRdb retained only in-frame sequences with V and J called. Part of the clones is not carried over; for the studies checked, unresolved V genes explain less than half of this, and the remainder is unexplained. The table for this sample lists about 110,000 clones; around 86% of them were counted only once. The biggest ten clones account for 37% of the sample. Sequencing was done on a sample of peripheral blood. These receptors were obtained from an elderly man with acute or convalescent COVID-19.

V and J are TRBV5-6 and TRBJ2-3; 9 nucleotides agree with TRBD1. The CDR3 length is 16 residues. V trimming: 4 bases; J trimming: 4 bases; junction bases outside the gene matches: 10. The germline V gene has CDR1 SGHDT and CDR2 YYEEEE. CDR3 sequence reads: CASSTPGQGVPDTQYF. CDR3 DNA sequence: TGTGCCAGCAGCACTCCGGGACAGGGAGTCCCAGATACGCAGTATTTT.

V gene TRBV28 combines with J gene TRBJ1-6; no reliable D call. V shed 1 base and J shed 5 bases, with 6 bases lying between them. Germline V gives CDR1 MDHEN, CDR2 SYDVKM. The CDR3 spans 14 residues. The CDR3 sequence: CASSLYKNNSPLHF. In DNA, the CDR3 is TGTGCCAGCAGTTTATACAAGAATAATTCACCCCTCCACTTT. Together with reference TRBV28 and TRBJ1-6, the CDR3 gives the full variable domain: DVKVTQSSRYLVKRTGEKVFLECVQDMDHENMFWYRQDPGLGLRLIYFSYDVKMKEKGDIPEGYSVSREKKERFSLILESASTNQTSMYLCASSLYKNNSPLHFGNGTRLTVT.

The chain uses TRBV14 and TRBJ1-4, with TRBD1 as a possible D gene (6 bases). Trimming took 0 bases from V and 7 from J, leaving 12 bases between them. This CDR3 is 15 amino acids long. Per germline, CDR1 SGHDN and CDR2 FVKESK. The chain's CDR3 is CASSQEGRGREKLFF. The CDR3 region has the DNA TGTGCCAGCAGCCAAGAAGGCAGGGGACGTGAAAAACTGTTTTTT.

The chain is built from TRBV28 and TRBJ1-4; TRBD1 is a possible D gene (6 bases). V was trimmed by 5 bases and J by 4 bases, leaving 11 bases between them. There are 14 residues in the CDR3. Germline CDR1 is MDHEN and CDR2 is SYDVKM. The chain's CDR3 is CASSEQGLNEKLFF. The CDR3 DNA reads TGTGCCAGCAGTGAACAGGGCCTTAATGAAAAACTGTTTTTT.

This chain connects TRBV18 to TRBJ2-3; weak D call: TRBD2 (6 bases). The CDR3 is made up of 14 amino acids. Trimming took 1 base from V and 4 from J, leaving 9 bases between them. Germline CDR1 and CDR2: KGHSH and LQKENI. CDR3 coding DNA: TGTGCCAGCTCACCACTAGCGGCCCCAGATACGCAGTATTTT. It codes for CASSPLAAPDTQYF.